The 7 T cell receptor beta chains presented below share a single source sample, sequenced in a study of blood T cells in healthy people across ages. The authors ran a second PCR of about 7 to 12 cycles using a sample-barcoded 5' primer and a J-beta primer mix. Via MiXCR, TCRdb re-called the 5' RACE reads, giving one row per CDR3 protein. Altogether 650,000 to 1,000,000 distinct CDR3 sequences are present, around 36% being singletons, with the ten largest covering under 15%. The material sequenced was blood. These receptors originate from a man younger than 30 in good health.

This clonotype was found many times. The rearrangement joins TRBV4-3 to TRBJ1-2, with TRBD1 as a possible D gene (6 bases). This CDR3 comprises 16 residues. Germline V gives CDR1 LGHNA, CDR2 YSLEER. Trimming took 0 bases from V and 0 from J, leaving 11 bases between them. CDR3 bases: TGCGCCAGCAGCCAAGACGGGACAACTCCTAACTATGGCTACACCTTC. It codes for CASSQDGTTPNYGYTF.

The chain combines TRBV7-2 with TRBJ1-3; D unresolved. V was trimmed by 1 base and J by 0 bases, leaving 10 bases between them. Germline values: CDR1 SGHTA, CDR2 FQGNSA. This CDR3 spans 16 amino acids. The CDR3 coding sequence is TGTGCCAGCAGCTTAGTCCAGTTAAACTCTGGAAACACCATATATTTT. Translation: CASSLVQLNSGNTIYF.

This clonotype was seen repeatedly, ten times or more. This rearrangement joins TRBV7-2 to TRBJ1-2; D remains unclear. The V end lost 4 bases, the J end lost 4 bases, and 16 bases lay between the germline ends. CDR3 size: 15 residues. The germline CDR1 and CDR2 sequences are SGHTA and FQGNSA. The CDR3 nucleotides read TGTGCCAGCAGCTACCGACCGAACCCTACCTATGGCTACACCTTC. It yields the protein CASSYRPNPTYGYTF.

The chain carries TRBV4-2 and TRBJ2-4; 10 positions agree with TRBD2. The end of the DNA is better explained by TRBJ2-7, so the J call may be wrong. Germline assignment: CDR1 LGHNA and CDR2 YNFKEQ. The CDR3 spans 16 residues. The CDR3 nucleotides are TGTGCCAGCAGCCAACTTGGGACTAGCGATCTCTACGAGCAGTACTTC. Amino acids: CASSQLGTSDLYEQYF.

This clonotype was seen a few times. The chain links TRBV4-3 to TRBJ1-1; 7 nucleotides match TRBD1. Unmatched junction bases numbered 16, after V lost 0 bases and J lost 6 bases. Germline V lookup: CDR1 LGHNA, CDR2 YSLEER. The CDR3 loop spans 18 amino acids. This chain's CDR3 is CASSQDPTRQGWEAEAFF. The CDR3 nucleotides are TGCGCCAGCAGCCAAGATCCAACACGACAGGGTTGGGAGGCTGAAGCTTTCTTT.

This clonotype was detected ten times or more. The CDR3 region is CASSVGGGSYNEQFF. The CDR3 nucleotides are TGTGCCAGCAGCGTAGGGGGGGGGTCCTACAATGAGCAGTTCTTC. J is TRBJ2-1 and V is TRBV9; 7 bases line up with TRBD2. V gave up 0 bases and J gave up 1 base; unmatched junction bases: 1. This CDR3 comprises 15 residues. Germline V gives CDR1 SGDLS, CDR2 YYNGEE.

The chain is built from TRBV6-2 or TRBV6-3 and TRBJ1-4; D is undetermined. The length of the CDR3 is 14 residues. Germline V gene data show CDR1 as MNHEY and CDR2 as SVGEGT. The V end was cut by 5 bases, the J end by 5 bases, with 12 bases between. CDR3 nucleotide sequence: TGTGCCAGCAGTGGTGGAGTACCCAATGAAAAACTGTTTTTT. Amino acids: CASSGGVPNEKLFF.